The 8 T cell receptor beta chains below all came from one sample that was sequenced in a study of blood T cell repertoires in COVID-19. TCRdb keeps only in-frame clones here, not all; method: immunoSEQ multiplex PCR. The repertoire holds approximately 210,000 clones, with just over 85% as singletons. Sample: peripheral blood. These receptors all stem from a man younger than 35 with active or convalescent COVID-19.

The rearrangement uses TRBV7-2 and TRBJ2-7; TRBD2 agrees at 9 bases. The V and J ends lost 1 base and 2 bases, in that order; junction bases with no gene match: 3. This CDR3 contains 15 residues. Germline V gives CDR1 SGHTA, CDR2 FQGNSA. CDR3 residues: CASSLGTSATYEQYF. The CDR3 nucleotides are TGTGCCAGCAGCTTAGGGACTAGCGCGACCTACGAGCAGTACTTC.

In DNA, the CDR3 is TGTGCCAGCAGTCCCCCTCCCGAGGAAAAACTGTTTTTT. It encodes CASSPPPEEKLFF. The V and J genes are TRBV28 and TRBJ1-4; D gene unclear. The V end lost 5 bases, the J end lost 8 bases, and 12 bases lay between the germline ends. CDR1 MDHEN and CDR2 SYDVKM come from the germline V gene. This CDR3 has 13 residues.

The chain links TRBV4-3 to TRBJ2-3, with D perhaps matching TRBD1 (6 bases). There are 17 residues in the CDR3. The V gene's germline CDR1 is LGHNA and CDR2 YSLEER. V was trimmed by 0 bases and J by 0 bases, leaving 13 bases between them. CDR3 residues: CASSQETGTYSTDTQYF. The DNA of the CDR3 is TGCGCCAGCAGCCAAGAGACCGGGACATATAGCACAGATACGCAGTATTTT.

The chain carries TRBV28 and TRBJ2-1; the D gene is possibly TRBD2 (5 bases). Germline V lookup: CDR1 MDHEN, CDR2 SYDVKM. The CDR3 totals 14 residues. V lost 6 bases to trimming and J lost 3 bases, with 12 bases between them. CDR3 protein: CASRLRGLYNEQFF. Written as DNA, the CDR3 is TGTGCCAGCAGATTGCGCGGGCTCTACAATGAGCAGTTCTTC. The variable domain in full, completed from reference TRBV28 and TRBJ2-1, reads DVKVTQSSRYLVKRTGEKVFLECVQDMDHENMFWYRQDPGLGLRLIYFSYDVKMKEKGDIPEGYSVSREKKERFSLILESASTNQTSMYLCASRLRGLYNEQFFGPGTRLTVL.

J is TRBJ1-6 and V is TRBV4-3, with D possibly matching TRBD1 (5 bases). V was pared by 0 bases and J by 6 bases, with 18 bases between. Germline V gene lookup returns CDR1 LGHNA and CDR2 YSLEER. The CDR3 contains 18 residues. Written as DNA, the CDR3 is TGCGCCAGCAGCCAAGATTGGGCCTCAGGGAATCTTAATTCACCCCTCCACTTT. Translation: CASSQDWASGNLNSPLHF.

The chain links TRBV10-1 to TRBJ2-2; 7 bases are shared with TRBD1. V was pared by 5 bases and J by 8 bases, with 11 bases of the junction left unmatched. The CDR3 runs 15 residues. CDR1 WNHNN and CDR2 SYGVQD come from the germline V gene (reference sequence). As DNA, the CDR3 is TGCGCCAGCAGTCCGACAGGGACAACGCGGGGGGAGCTGTTTTTT. It codes for CASSPTGTTRGELFF.

The CDR3 nucleotides are TGTGCCAGCAGCCACCAGACTGGAAACACCATATATTTT. It encodes CASSHQTGNTIYF. This rearrangement joins TRBV3-1 (or the pseudogene TRBV3-2) to TRBJ1-3, with D hard to call. The germline gives CDR1 LGHDT, CDR2 YNNKEL (reference sequence). V gave up 3 bases and J gave up 2 bases, with 5 bases separating them. The CDR3 spans 13 residues.

This rearrangement joins TRBV27 to TRBJ2-2; TRBD1 agrees at 11 bases. Germline CDR1 MNHEY, CDR2 SMNVEV (reference sequence). The CDR3 consists of 15 residues. The V gene end was trimmed by 5 bases and the J gene end by 4 bases; junction bases not matched to a gene: 3. The DNA of the CDR3 is TGTGCCAGCAGTCTGGGGACAGGGGGCACCGGGGAGCTGTTTTTT. Its protein product is CASSLGTGGTGELFF.